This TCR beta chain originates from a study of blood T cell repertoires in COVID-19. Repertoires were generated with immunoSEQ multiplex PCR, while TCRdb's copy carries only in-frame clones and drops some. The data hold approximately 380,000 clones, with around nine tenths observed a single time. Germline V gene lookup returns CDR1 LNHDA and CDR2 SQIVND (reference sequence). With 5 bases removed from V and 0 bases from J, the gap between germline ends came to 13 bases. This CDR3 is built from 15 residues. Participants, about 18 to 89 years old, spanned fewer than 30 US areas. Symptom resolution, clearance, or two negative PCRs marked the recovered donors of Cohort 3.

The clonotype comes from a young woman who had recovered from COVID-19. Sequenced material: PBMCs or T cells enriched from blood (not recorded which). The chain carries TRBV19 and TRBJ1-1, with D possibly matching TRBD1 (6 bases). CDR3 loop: CASSPRGAMNTEAFF. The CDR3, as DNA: TGTGCCAGTAGTCCCCGGGGGGCCATGAACACTGAAGCTTTCTTT. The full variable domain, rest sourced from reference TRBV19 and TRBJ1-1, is DGGITQSPKYLFRKEGQNVTLSCEQNLNHDAMYWYRQDPGQGLRLIYYSQIVNDFQKGDIAEGYSVSREKKESFPLTVTSAQKNPTAFYLCASSPRGAMNTEAFFGQGTRLTVV.